This T cell receptor (beta chain) stems from a study of shared clonotypes between healthy human individuals. Overall study findings and caveats: The study found lower generation probabilities in non-shared clonotypes than in those shared by all four donors. Sampling involved blood alone; tissue repertoires likely differ.

Libraries were prepared by immunoSEQ multiplex PCR; TCRdb keeps only in-frame clonotypes and omits some of them. The sample holds roughly 1,500,000 clones; roughly 98% are singletons and the top ten take around 0.47%. Comment on this clone: What it recognizes is unknown.

The receptor's source is a man aged 25 to 45 in good health. The sample was naive CD4+ T cells sorted from blood. Described subset: CD45RA+ positively selected.

CDR3 DNA sequence: TGTGCCAGCTCACTAATACCGGGGATAGGAATGAACACTGAAGCTTTCTTT. It translates to CASSLIPGIGMNTEAFF. The rearrangement links TRBV18 to TRBJ1-1; unclear D gene. Germline lookup yields CDR1 KGHSH and CDR2 LQKENI. Trimming shortened V by 4 bases and J by 0 bases, and 18 bases separated the two germline ends. The CDR3 loop spans 17 amino acids.